The next 14 T cell receptor beta chains were all read from a single sample in a study of blood T cells in healthy people across ages. A sample-barcoded 5' primer and a J-beta primer mix were used in a second PCR of roughly 6 to 11 cycles. MiXCR, applied by TCRdb to the 5' RACE reads, yields one record per CDR3 protein. The profile shows just under 750,000 distinct CDR3 sequences, approximately 21% of them singletons. The sample taken for sequencing was blood. The origin of the receptors is a man aged 70-80 years in good health.

As regards this clonotype: Relative to the germline gene, one junction end is altered; a read error may explain this. The V and J genes are TRBV6-1 and TRBJ2-3, with D possibly TRBD2 on 6 matching bases. CDR1 is MNHNS, CDR2 SASEGT, per germline. The CDR3 runs to 18 residues. CDR3: CASRGRGRPNPLTGTQYF. CDR3 nucleotides: TGTGCCAGCAGGGGCCGGGGGAGACCAAACCCTCTCACAGGTACGCAGTATTTT.

This clonotype was recorded once. This rearrangement joins TRBV27 to TRBJ2-2; D is possibly TRBD2 (6 bases). The CDR3 totals 14 residues. The germline V and J ends were trimmed by 5 bases and 6 bases, with 13 bases remaining between them. Germline V gives CDR1 MNHEY, CDR2 SMNVEV (reference sequence). The CDR3 sequence is CASSPWGGAGELFF. CDR3 nucleotide sequence: TGTGCCAGCAGTCCGTGGGGAGGCGCCGGGGAGCTGTTTTTT.

This clonotype was seen a handful of times. This CDR3 is CASSQDRAAGYTF. CDR3 DNA: TGCGCCAGCAGCCAAGATCGGGCGGCTGGCTACACCTTC. The V gene is TRBV4-1, the J gene TRBJ1-2; no reliable D call. The V end was cut by 0 bases, the J end by 7 bases, with 9 bases between. Germline CDR1 and CDR2: MGHRA and YSYEKL. The CDR3 runs 13 residues.

This clonotype appeared a few times. Germline and junction disagree at one end, which may indicate a read error. This chain connects TRBV18 to TRBJ2-1, with TRBD2 matching over 7 bases. The germline gives CDR1 KGHSH, CDR2 LQKENI. The CDR3 length is 14 residues. The DNA of the CDR3 is TGTGCCAGCTCCCCACCGACTAGCCTCAATGAGCAGTTCTTC. Its protein product is CASSPPTSLNEQFF.

This clonotype came up a few times. The germline gene is not matched at one end of the junction; a read error may be the cause. This rearrangement joins TRBV6-5 to TRBJ2-5; D might be TRBD2 (6 bases). Judging by the DNA end, TRBJ2-7 fits better; the J call may be wrong. The CDR3 runs to 16 residues. Germline-derived CDR1 and CDR2 are MNHEY and SVGAGI. In nucleotides, the CDR3 is TGTGCCGGCAGTTACTCGAACAGGCCCCCCGGGGGCGAGCAGTACTTC. It encodes CAGSYSNRPPGGEQYF.

The chain joins TRBV5-1 to TRBJ2-5; the D gene could be TRBD1 or TRBD2 (5 bases each). Per germline, CDR1 SGHRS and CDR2 YFSETQ. This CDR3 is built from 12 residues. The germline V and J ends were trimmed by 1 base and 11 bases, with 12 bases remaining between them. The CDR3 here is CASSLYGTQQYF. The CDR3 nucleotides are TGCGCCAGCAGCTTGTATGGGACCCAGCAGTACTTC.

This clonotype was observed a handful of times. This chain links TRBV29-1 with TRBJ2-3; 10 positions match TRBD2. CDR1 is SQVTM, CDR2 ANQGSEA, per germline. The J segment lost 4 bases and the V segment lost 2 bases, leaving 3 bases of the junction unmatched. This CDR3 is built from 14 residues. The chain's CDR3 is CSVERLAGADTQYF. In DNA form, the CDR3 reads TGCAGCGTTGAAAGGCTAGCGGGAGCAGATACGCAGTATTTT.

This clonotype was seen only a few times. Written as DNA, the CDR3 is TGTGCCAGCAGCTTAGCTTCCGGACCAGTCTCCTACGAGCAGTACTTC. Amino acid sequence: CASSLASGPVSYEQYF. The chain recombines TRBV7-8 with TRBJ2-7; D remains unclear. Per germline, CDR1 SGHVS and CDR2 FQNEAQ. The CDR3 sequence is 16 residues long. V lost 0 bases to trimming and J lost 0 bases, with 12 bases between them.

This chain connects TRBV28 to TRBJ2-7; D is possibly TRBD1 (7 bases). CDR3 length equals 13 residues. Germline-derived CDR1 and CDR2 are MDHEN and SYDVKM. Written as DNA, the CDR3 is TGCGCCAGCGGGCCTGGGACAGCATACGAGCAGTACGTC. This sequence encodes CASGPGTAYEQYV.

This clonotype was found a few times. V is TRBV20-1 and J is TRBJ1-1, with D uncertain. This CDR3 is built from 13 residues. Germline V gene data show CDR1 as DFQATT and CDR2 as SNEGSKA (reference sequence). V lost 5 bases and J 5 bases, leaving 15 bases between the germline ends. The CDR3 protein is CSAVGSGGTEAFF. The DNA of the CDR3 is TGCAGTGCTGTAGGGTCCGGAGGGACTGAAGCTTTCTTT.

This clonotype was detected ten times or more. The CDR3 region is CASSLEGANIQYF. The DNA of the CDR3 is TGCGCCAGCAGCTTGGAGGGCGCCAATATTCAGTACTTC. This chain uses TRBV5-1 with TRBJ2-4; D gene ambiguous. Trimming pared 0 bases from V and 10 bases from J, leaving 11 bases between. Germline values: CDR1 SGHRS, CDR2 YFSETQ. The CDR3 has 13 amino acids.

This clonotype was counted only a few times. The chain combines TRBV7-3 with TRBJ1-1, with D hard to call. The germline CDR1 and CDR2 sequences are SGHTA and FQGTGA. This CDR3 spans 14 amino acids. The ends were cut back, 5 bases at V and 3 bases at J, with 13 bases in the middle. The CDR3 nucleotides read TGTGCCAGCAGCCTCGATCCGAGTCACACTGAAGCTTTCTTT. Its translation is CASSLDPSHTEAFF.

This clonotype was seen only a few times. The V and J genes are TRBV21-1 and TRBJ2-5; TRBD2, the table's D call, lacks a check against the DNA. The J call may be mistaken, given a closer DNA end match to TRBJ2-7. TRBV21-1 is shown as a pseudogene. This CDR3 spans 14 amino acids. CDR3 loop: CASSTAEGNYEQYF. Here the CDR3 DNA reads TGTGCCAGCAGCACAGCGGAGGGTAACTACGAGCAGTACTTC.

This clonotype was observed a few times. V usage is TRBV20-1 and J usage is TRBJ2-6; 7 bases align to TRBD1. V lost 5 bases and J lost 0; bases outside the gene matches: 7. Germline-derived CDR1 and CDR2 are DFQATT and SNEGSKA (reference sequence). This CDR3 is 16 amino acids long. This CDR3 reads CSAPHGTVSGANVLTF. The CDR3 DNA is TGCAGTGCTCCCCACGGGACAGTCTCTGGGGCCAACGTCCTGACTTTC.